The 11 T cell receptor beta chains presented below share a single source sample, sequenced in a study of shared clonotypes between healthy human individuals. Sequencing was performed with immunoSEQ multiplex PCR; in TCRdb, only in-frame clones are kept and a portion is missing. The repertoire includes 1,500,000 or so clones, over 95% of them detected once, and more than 0.9% sits in the top ten. The sequencing sample was made of naive CD4+ T cells sorted from blood. Regarding subset: CD45RA+ positively selected. Receptors were obtained from a man in his thirties or forties in good health.

The chain employs TRBV28 and TRBJ2-1; D unresolved. CDR1 is MDHEN and CDR2 is SYDVKM in the germline V gene. Trimming cost V 4 bases and J 0 bases, with 10 bases left between them. CDR3 size: 15 residues. The CDR3: CASSSGPSSYNEQFF. In DNA, the CDR3 is TGTGCCAGCAGTTCTGGTCCAAGCTCCTACAATGAGCAGTTCTTC.

The chain carries TRBV2 and TRBJ1-1; D is unresolved. V was shortened by 4 bases and J by 5 bases, with 14 bases between the two germline ends. The CDR3 runs to 14 residues. The germline CDR1 and CDR2 sequences are SNHLY and FYNNEI. The CDR3: CASSGWAMGTEAFF. The CDR3 DNA is TGTGCCAGCAGTGGGTGGGCGATGGGAACTGAAGCTTTCTTT. The full variable domain, in which reference TRBV2 and TRBJ1-1 provide the parts outside the CDR3, is EPEVTQTPSHQVTQMGQEVILRCVPISNHLYFYWYRQILGQKVEFLVSFYNNEISEKSEIFDDQFSVERPDGSNFTLKIRSTKLEDSAMYFCASSGWAMGTEAFFGQGTRLTVV.

The chain links TRBV6-5 to TRBJ2-7; 7 bases align to TRBD1. With 5 bases clipped from V and 5 bases from J, the junction kept 6 bases outside the gene matches. Germline CDR1 is MNHEY and CDR2 is SVGAGI. The CDR3 extends over 13 amino acids. The CDR3 here is CASSVRGLNEQYF. The CDR3 nucleotides are TGTGCCAGCAGTGTGAGGGGGCTGAACGAGCAGTACTTC.

This chain uses TRBV27 with TRBJ2-7; the match to TRBD1 covers 9 bases. The J segment lost 5 bases and the V segment lost 6 bases, leaving 8 bases of the junction unmatched. Germline CDR1 and CDR2: MNHEY and SMNVEV (reference sequence). CDR3 length: 14 amino acids. CDR3 nucleotides: TGTGCCAGCAGGGTCGGGGACAGGGTCCACGAGCAGTACTTC. This translates into CASRVGDRVHEQYF.

This chain uses TRBV11-2 with TRBJ1-1; D unclear. Germline-derived CDR1 and CDR2 are SGHAT and FQNNGV. V gave up 1 base and J gave up 2 bases, with 17 bases separating them. The CDR3 consists of 17 residues. CDR3 sequence: CASSLAADWTVNTEAFF. The CDR3 bases are TGTGCCAGCAGCTTAGCCGCTGACTGGACGGTTAACACTGAAGCTTTCTTT.

The rearrangement links TRBV6-1 to TRBJ2-7; 8 positions agree with TRBD1. Per germline, CDR1 MNHNS and CDR2 SASEGT. With 3 bases clipped from V and 0 bases from J, the junction kept 10 bases outside the gene matches. This CDR3 has 17 residues. The CDR3 nucleotides read TGTGCCAGCAGTGACCCCAGGGGGCGCAGGGGCTCCTACGAGCAGTACTTC. Protein product: CASSDPRGRRGSYEQYF.

This chain uses TRBV5-4 with TRBJ2-7; D perhaps matches TRBD2 (6 bases). The V end lost 4 bases, the J end lost 7 bases, and 18 bases lay between the germline ends. The CDR3 sequence is 14 residues long. Germline CDR1 reads SGHNT; CDR2 reads YYREEE (reference sequence). The chain's CDR3 is CASSQTGTPVEQYF. In nucleotides, the CDR3 is TGTGCCAGCAGCCAAACCGGGACTCCCGTAGAGCAGTACTTC.

The V call is TRBV27, the J call TRBJ2-5, with TRBD2 identical over 13 bases. Germline CDR1 reads MNHEY; CDR2 reads SMNVEV (reference sequence). The CDR3 extends over 22 amino acids. Trimming took 2 bases from V and 1 from J; bases not matched to a gene: 19. The CDR3 nucleotides are TGTGCCAGCAGTTTACGGACGCTATCACCGGGACTAGCGGGATTTGTCCAAGAGACCCAGTACTTC. Translating it yields CASSLRTLSPGLAGFVQETQYF.

Of note for this clone: Other nucleotide sequences in the sample specify the same CDR3. The chain joins TRBV7-9 to TRBJ1-4; D is uncertain. This CDR3 spans 14 amino acids. The V gene lost 6 bases and the J gene lost 5 bases, with 13 bases spanning the gap. Germline CDR1 and CDR2: SEHNR and FQNEAQ (reference sequence). The CDR3 region is CASSPTQGNEKLFF. DNA of the CDR3: TGTGCCAGCAGTCCTACCCAAGGGAATGAAAAACTGTTTTTT.

The chain combines TRBV7-9 with TRBJ2-1; 9 nucleotides agree with TRBD2. The length of the CDR3 is 18 residues. Trimming cost V 3 bases and J 1 base; bases outside gene matches: 10. Germline CDR1 is SEHNR and CDR2 is FQNEAQ (reference sequence). DNA for the CDR3: TGTGCCAGCAGCTTCGTTGGGGCGCTAGCGGGATCCTACAATGAGCAGTTCTTC. As protein: CASSFVGALAGSYNEQFF.

CDR3 amino acids: CASGGSEAFF. Here the CDR3 DNA reads TGTGCCAGCGGGGGCTCTGAAGCTTTCTTT. The chain is built from TRBV6-1 and TRBJ1-1; the D gene is possibly TRBD1 (6 bases). V lost 8 bases and J 6 bases, leaving 7 bases between the germline ends. Germline CDR1 is MNHNS and CDR2 is SASEGT. The CDR3 has 10 residues.